These 18 T cell receptor beta chains were all obtained from the same sample, sequenced in a study of cytomegalovirus exposure and HLA in healthy donors (dated by TCRdb to about 2017). Libraries were constructed by the immunoSEQ multiplex PCR assay. In its TCRdb copy, this immuneACCESS table keeps in-frame sequences only and misses some clones. Where compared with another copy, unresolved V genes explain less than half of these, and the others have no known cause. The sample yields fewer than 60,000 clones; roughly 93% were counted once. The ten most abundant clones make up over 1.5% of the sample. The sequenced material came from PBMCs. The origin of the receptors is a woman under 30 in good health and CMV-seropositive.

V gene TRBV28 combines with J gene TRBJ2-5, with 7 positions matching TRBD2. With 9 bases clipped from V and 7 bases from J, the junction kept 17 bases outside the gene matches. This CDR3 region has 15 residues. Germline assignment: CDR1 MDHEN and CDR2 SYDVKM. The CDR3 DNA follows: TGTGCCAGTACGACTGAGTTTACGCAGCGGGGGACCCAGTACTTC. Translated, it gives CASTTEFTQRGTQYF. The whole variable domain, remainder taken from reference TRBV28 and TRBJ2-5, is DVKVTQSSRYLVKRTGEKVFLECVQDMDHENMFWYRQDPGLGLRLIYFSYDVKMKEKGDIPEGYSVSREKKERFSLILESASTNQTSMYLCASTTEFTQRGTQYFGPGTRLLVL.

This clone has just one count. This chain joins TRBV7-9 and TRBJ1-4; D remains unclear. The CDR3 is 14 residues long. V lost 5 bases to trimming and J lost 3 bases, with 10 bases between them. The germline V gene has CDR1 SEHNR and CDR2 FQNEAQ (reference sequence). CDR3: CASSAPSANEKLFF. The CDR3 region has the DNA TGTGCCAGCAGCGCCCCCAGCGCTAATGAAAAACTGTTTTTT.

The J gene is TRBJ1-2, the V gene TRBV19; 8 bases are a match to TRBD1. J lost 4 bases, V lost 5 bases, and 18 bases had no gene match. CDR1 LNHDA and CDR2 SQIVND come from the germline V gene (reference sequence). The CDR3 has 18 residues. CDR3 in amino acids: CASSPRGTGLVLSYGYTF. DNA for the CDR3: TGTGCCAGTAGTCCCCGTGGGACAGGTTTGGTCCTCTCCTATGGCTACACCTTC.

The rearrangement links TRBV29-1 to TRBJ2-1; 12 bases line up with TRBD2. Germline trimming cut 6 bases from V and 8 bases from J; bases unmatched to any gene: 8. The germline CDR1 and CDR2 sequences are SQVTM and ANQGSEA. The CDR3 extends over 14 amino acids. The CDR3 loop is CSVTGTSGRDEQFF. The CDR3 DNA reads TGCAGCGTCACAGGGACTAGCGGGCGGGATGAGCAGTTCTTC.

The chain employs TRBV2 and TRBJ1-5, with TRBD1 matching over 8 bases. Germline V CDR1 and CDR2: SNHLY, FYNNEI. The V and J ends lost 6 bases and 2 bases, in that order; junction bases with no gene match: 6. The CDR3 has 15 residues. The DNA for the CDR3 is TGTGCCAGCAGCGGACAGGGCGGGGGCAATCAGCCCCAGCATTTT. Its protein is CASSGQGGGNQPQHF.

The sample holds one count of this clone. This chain connects TRBV7-9 to TRBJ1-6, with no clear D. V was cut by 2 bases and J by 7 bases, with 9 bases left in between. Germline values: CDR1 SEHNR, CDR2 FQNEAQ (reference sequence). This CDR3 is built from 14 residues. This chain's CDR3 is CASSLSPQNSPLHF. The CDR3 DNA sequence: TGTGCCAGCAGCTTATCCCCCCAAAATTCACCCCTCCACTTT.

This chain joins TRBV4-2 and TRBJ2-3; 8 bases match TRBD1. The CDR3 loop spans 16 amino acids. Trimming at V came to 3 bases and at J to 0 bases, leaving 5 bases not matched to a gene. Looked up from germline, CDR1 is LGHNA and CDR2 is YNFKEQ. The CDR3 loop reads CASSHRTGISTDTQYF. DNA for the CDR3: TGTGCCAGCAGCCATAGGACAGGGATAAGCACAGATACGCAGTATTTT.

V usage is TRBV27 and J usage is TRBJ2-5; a possible D gene is TRBD1 (5 bases). The V end was cut by 6 bases, the J end by 7 bases, with 15 bases between. Per germline, CDR1 MNHEY and CDR2 SMNVEV (reference sequence). CDR3 size: 13 residues. CDR3 amino acids: CASSRDSLGTQYF. The CDR3 DNA is TGTGCCAGCAGCCGTGACAGTCTGGGGACCCAGTACTTC.

The V call is TRBV7-9, the J call TRBJ1-3; no clear D. The CDR3 has 16 residues. V dropped 11 bases and J dropped 0 bases, with 20 bases sitting between them. Germline V lookup: CDR1 SEHNR, CDR2 FQNEAQ (reference sequence). CDR3 sequence (DNA): TGTGCCGCGGGCCCGTATTTGGGGTTCTCTGGAAACACCATATATTTT. It is translated as CAAGPYLGFSGNTIYF.

V gene TRBV10-1 combines with J gene TRBJ2-2; 13 bases are a match to TRBD2. This CDR3 comprises 20 residues. Trimming removed 3 bases from V and 1 base from J; junction bases left unmatched: 11. Germline-derived CDR1 and CDR2 are WNHNN and SYGVQD (reference sequence). The CDR3 nucleotides read TGCGCCAGCAGTGATATCCCCGGGACTAGCGGGAATAGGAACACCGGGGAGCTGTTTTTT. It is translated as CASSDIPGTSGNRNTGELFF.

V and J are TRBV19 and TRBJ2-3; 8 bases are shared with TRBD2. Germline trimming cut 5 bases from V and 1 base from J; bases unmatched to any gene: 5. The CDR3 extends over 15 amino acids. Germline CDR1 is LNHDA and CDR2 is SQIVND (reference sequence). Written as DNA, the CDR3 is TGTGCCAGTAGTTACGGGGGGGCCCGCACAGATACGCAGTATTTT. It yields the protein CASSYGGARTDTQYF.

The chain uses TRBV7-9 and TRBJ2-2; D possibly corresponds to TRBD2 (6 bases). The CDR3 length is 14 residues. Germline V lookup: CDR1 SEHNR, CDR2 FQNEAQ (reference sequence). Trimming left V 3 bases short and J 7 bases short, with 12 bases between. CDR3 protein: CASSFASVDGELFF. CDR3 nucleotides: TGTGCCAGCAGCTTCGCTAGCGTAGACGGGGAGCTGTTTTTT.

The chain carries TRBV10-2 and TRBJ1-6; possibly TRBD1 for D (5 bases). V shed 10 bases and J shed 0 bases, with 13 bases lying between them. The CDR3 is made up of 15 amino acids. Germline V gene sequence: CDR1 WSHSY, CDR2 SAAADI. In DNA, the CDR3 is TGCGCCACGCAGGACATAAGCTCCTATAATTCACCCCTCCACTTT. Encoded protein: CATQDISSYNSPLHF.

The CDR3 spells CASSSLAGGPAGANVLTF. As DNA, the CDR3 is TGTGCCAGCAGCTCCCTAGCGGGGGGGCCAGCTGGGGCCAACGTCCTGACTTTC. This chain joins TRBV11-2 and TRBJ2-6, with 12 positions matching TRBD2. V trimming: 4 bases; J trimming: 2 bases; junction bases outside the gene matches: 6. Germline CDR1 reads SGHAT; CDR2 reads FQNNGV. CDR3 size: 18 residues.

J is TRBJ2-6 and V is TRBV7-6; D not resolved. The CDR3 covers 15 residues. V lost 4 bases and J lost 1, with 8 bases in between. From germline, CDR1 is SGHVS and CDR2 FNYEAQ. The CDR3 is CASSSIFSGANVLTF. The CDR3 DNA is TGTGCCAGCAGCTCCATTTTTTCTGGGGCCAACGTCCTGACTTTC.

This clone was observed once. The chain uses TRBV27 and TRBJ2-4; TRBD1 matches 8 bases. The CDR3 loop spans 19 amino acids. V was clipped by 5 bases and J by 2 bases; unmatched bases: 17. Germline CDR1 is MNHEY and CDR2 is SMNVEV (reference sequence). CDR3 nucleotide sequence: TGTGCCAGCAGTGTGACAGGGGTGATAGTTGGTAGCTCCAAAAACATTCAGTACTTC. Protein product: CASSVTGVIVGSSKNIQYF.

This clone was found once. The chain employs TRBV6-5 and TRBJ2-7; D perhaps matches TRBD1 (6 bases). The length of the CDR3 is 13 residues. Trimming removed 6 bases from V and 2 bases from J, with 11 bases in between. The germline V gene encodes CDR1 MNHEY and CDR2 SVGAGI. In DNA, the CDR3 is TGTGCCAGCAGCCGGGACACAACCTACGAGCAGTACTTC. Its translation: CASSRDTTYEQYF.

This chain links TRBV29-1 with TRBJ2-7; weak D call: TRBD1 (5 bases). The V gene's germline CDR1 is SQVTM and CDR2 ANQGSEA. The CDR3 length is 13 residues. Trimming stripped 4 bases from V and 0 bases from J, with 10 bases between. The CDR3 nucleotides read TGCAGCGTTGTAAACCAGGGCTCCTACGAGCAGTACTTC. Protein sequence: CSVVNQGSYEQYF.